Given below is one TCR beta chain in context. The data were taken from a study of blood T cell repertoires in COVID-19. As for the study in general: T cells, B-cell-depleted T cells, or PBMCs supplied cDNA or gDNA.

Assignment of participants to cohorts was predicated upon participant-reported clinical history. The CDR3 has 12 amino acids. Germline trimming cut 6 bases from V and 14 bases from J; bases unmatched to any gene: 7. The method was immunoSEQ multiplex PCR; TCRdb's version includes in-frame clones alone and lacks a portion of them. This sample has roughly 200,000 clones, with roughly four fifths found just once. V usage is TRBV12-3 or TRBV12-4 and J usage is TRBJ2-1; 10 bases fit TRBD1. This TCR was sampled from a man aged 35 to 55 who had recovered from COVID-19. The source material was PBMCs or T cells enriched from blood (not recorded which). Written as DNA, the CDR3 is TGTGCCAGCAGAACCACCGGGACAGGGGAGTTCTTC. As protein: CASRTTGTGEFF.